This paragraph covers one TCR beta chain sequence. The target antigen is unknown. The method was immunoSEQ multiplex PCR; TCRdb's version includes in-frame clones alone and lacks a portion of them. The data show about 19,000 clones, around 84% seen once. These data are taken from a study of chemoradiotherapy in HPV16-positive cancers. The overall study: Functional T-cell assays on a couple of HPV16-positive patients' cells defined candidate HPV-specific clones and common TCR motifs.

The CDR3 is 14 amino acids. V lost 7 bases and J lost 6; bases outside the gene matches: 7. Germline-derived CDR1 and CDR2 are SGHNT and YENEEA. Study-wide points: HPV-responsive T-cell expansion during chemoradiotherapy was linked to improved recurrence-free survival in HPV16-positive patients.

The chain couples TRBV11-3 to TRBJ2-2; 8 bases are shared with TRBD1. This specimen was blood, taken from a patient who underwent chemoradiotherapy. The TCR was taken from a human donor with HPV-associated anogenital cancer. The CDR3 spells CASTGQGSPGELFF. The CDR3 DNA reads TGTGCCAGCACCGGACAGGGAAGCCCCGGGGAGCTGTTTTTT.